This is a list of T cell receptor beta chains from one sample in a study of CD8 T cells in ankylosing spondylitis. TCRdb reprocessed the 5' RACE reads via MiXCR and lists one record per CDR3 protein. The table records 700,000 to 850,000 distinct CDR3 sequences, 10% to 15% of them present only once. The sample consisted of blood, either unsorted or a sorted T cell fraction (not recorded which). These receptors were taken from a male donor with ankylosing spondylitis. The CDR3 runs from the conserved cysteine through the conserved F or W. D genes are given only for firm matches. Expanded clones get a size class; other rows say once, few or many, or leave the size out.

d_gene	v_gene	j_gene	abundance	len	CDR3aa	CDR3nt
-	TRBV7-9	TRBJ1-1	-	15	CASSLVSGEGTEAFF	TGTGCCAGCAGCTTAGTCTCGGGGGAAGGGACTGAAGCTTTCTTT
-	TRBV11-2	TRBJ1-2	few	14	CASSLVPGIYGYTF	TGTGCCAGCAGCTTAGTACCCGGGATCTATGGCTACACCTTC
-	TRBV7-2	TRBJ1-5	few	13	CASSLVRGGPQHF	TGTGCCAGCAGCTTAGTTCGCGGCGGGCCCCAGCATTTT
-	TRBV6-5	TRBJ2-1	-	17	CASSSGIPNPSYNEQFF	TGTGCCAGCAGTTCCGGGATACCTAATCCCTCCTACAATGAGCAGTTCTTC
-	TRBV7-8	TRBJ1-5	few	16	CASSFAFRDSNQPQHF	TGTGCCAGCAGCTTCGCTTTCCGGGATAGCAATCAGCCCCAGCATTTT
TRBD2	TRBV20-1	TRBJ2-7	-	14	CSALHAGGPYEQYF	TGCAGTGCCCTCCATGCGGGAGGGCCCTACGAGCAGTACTTC
-	TRBV20-1	TRBJ2-2	few	14	CSARYRRNTGELFF	TGCAGTGCTAGATACAGGAGGAACACCGGGGAGCTGTTTTTT
-	TRBV29-1	TRBJ1-1	-	12	CSFLRGDTEAFF	TGCAGCTTCCTCCGGGGGGACACTGAAGCTTTCTTT
TRBD2	TRBV7-9	TRBJ2-7	-	14	CASSPAGGLYEQYF	TGTGCCAGCAGCCCGGCGGGAGGGCTATACGAGCAGTACTTC
TRBD1	TRBV7-3	TRBJ2-3	few	14	CASSLRTGADTQYF	TGTGCCAGCAGCTTAAGGACAGGGGCCGATACGCAGTATTTT
TRBD2	TRBV20-1	TRBJ2-5	many	15	CSDRLAGRSQETQYF	TGCAGCGATCGATTAGCGGGGCGCTCCCAAGAGACCCAGTACTTC
TRBD2	TRBV20-1	TRBJ2-1	few	15	CSAGGGLAGGSEQFF	TGCAGTGCTGGAGGGGGACTAGCGGGAGGATCTGAGCAGTTCTTC
TRBD1	TRBV5-5	TRBJ1-2	few	15	CASSPPTGNGYGYTF	TGTGCCAGCAGCCCCCCGACAGGGAATGGCTATGGCTACACCTTC
TRBD1	TRBV18	TRBJ2-7	many	14	CASSPLGQGGEQYF	TGTGCCAGCTCACCACTAGGACAGGGGGGTGAGCAGTACTTC
-	TRBV30	TRBJ2-2	few	14	CAWRRDSGAGELFF	TGTGCCTGGAGAAGGGACTCCGGGGCCGGGGAGCTGTTTTTT
-	TRBV7-2	TRBJ1-2	few	15	CASSLVRGASYGYTF	TGTGCCAGCAGCTTAGTGAGGGGGGCAAGCTATGGCTACACCTTC
-	TRBV7-2	TRBJ2-5	-	16	CASRSTTSLSRGTQYF	TGTGCCAGCAGGTCGACGACATCCCTCTCCCGAGGGACCCAGTACTTC
-	TRBV4-3	TRBJ2-3	-	14	CASSSFGSTDTQYF	TGCGCCAGCAGCTCCTTCGGGAGCACAGATACGCAGTATTTT
-	TRBV6-5	TRBJ2-3	few	16	CASSYQLAASTDTQYF	TGTGCCAGCAGTTATCAACTAGCAGCTAGCACAGATACGCAGTATTTT
-	TRBV20-1	TRBJ1-1	many	11	CSARENTEAFF	TGCAGTGCTAGGGAAAACACTGAAGCTTTCTTT
-	TRBV29-1	TRBJ2-1	many	11	CSVALYNEQFF	TGCAGCGTTGCACTCTACAATGAGCAGTTCTTC
-	TRBV15	TRBJ1-2	-	15	CATSRVGVGGYGYTF	TGTGCCACCAGCAGAGTAGGGGTTGGTGGCTATGGCTACACCTTC
TRBD2	TRBV20-1	TRBJ2-2	few	13	CSARDRGDGELFF	TGCAGTGCTAGAGATCGGGGGGACGGGGAGCTGTTTTTT
TRBD2	TRBV25-1	TRBJ2-1	-	16	CASSGGTSGPYNEQFF	TGTGCCAGCAGTGGGGGGACTAGCGGGCCCTACAATGAGCAGTTCTTC
-	TRBV11-3	TRBJ2-5	-	14	CASSSGSSRETQYF	TGTGCCAGCAGCTCCGGCTCGTCCCGGGAGACCCAGTACTTC
-	TRBV29-1	TRBJ1-5	many	13	CSVGQDSNQPQHF	TGCAGCGTTGGCCAGGATAGCAATCAGCCCCAGCATTTT
-	TRBV5-1	TRBJ2-3	-	13	CASSRVSTDTQYF	TGCGCCAGCAGCCGCGTGAGCACAGATACGCAGTATTTT
-	TRBV9	TRBJ1-6	few	12	CASSVGESPLHF	TGTGCCAGCAGCGTAGGGGAATCACCCCTCCACTTT